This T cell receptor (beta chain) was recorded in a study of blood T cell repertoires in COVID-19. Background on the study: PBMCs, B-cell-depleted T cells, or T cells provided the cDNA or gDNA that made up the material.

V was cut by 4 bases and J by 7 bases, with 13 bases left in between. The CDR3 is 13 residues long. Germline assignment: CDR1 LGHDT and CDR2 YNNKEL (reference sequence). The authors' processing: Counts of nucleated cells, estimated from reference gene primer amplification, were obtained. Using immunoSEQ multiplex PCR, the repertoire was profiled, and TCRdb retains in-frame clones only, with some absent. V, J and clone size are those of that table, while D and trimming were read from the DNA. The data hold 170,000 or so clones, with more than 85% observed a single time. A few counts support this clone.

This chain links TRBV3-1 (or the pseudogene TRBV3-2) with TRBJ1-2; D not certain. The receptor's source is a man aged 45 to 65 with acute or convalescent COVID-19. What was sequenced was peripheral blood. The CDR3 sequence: CASSLYRVSGYTF. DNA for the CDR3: TGTGCCAGCAGCCTGTATCGTGTTAGTGGCTACACCTTC.